A selection of T cell receptor beta chains follows, all from one sample in a study of T cell responses to AZD1222 COVID-19 vaccine. The data were produced by immunoSEQ multiplex PCR, yet TCRdb's version contains in-frame clones alone and is incomplete. The sample includes about 130,000 clones, 80% to 90% of them seen just once. The sequencing used peripheral blood, collected on day 0 of AZD1222 vaccination. The receptors come from an adult in good health. The CDR3 runs from the conserved cysteine through the conserved F or W. D genes are given only for firm matches. Size is omitted from some rows. Given values are once, few, many or a class for expanded clones.

>.|TRBJ2-1|.|TRBV5-4
TGTGCCAGCAGCTTTGTGGAGCTCGGTGAGCAGTTCTTC
CASSFVELGEQFF
>.|TRBJ1-5|.|TRBV4-1
TGCGCCAGCAGCCAAGAAGGGCAGGCCTTCAATCAGCCCCAGCATTTT
CASSQEGQAFNQPQHF
>.|TRBJ1-2|.|TRBV5-1
TGCGCCAGCAGCTTGGTCGGGGAATATGGCTACACCTTC
CASSLVGEYGYTF
>.|TRBJ1-1|once|TRBV30
TGTGCCTGGGGACAGCTCATGAACACTGAAGCTTTCTTT
CAWGQLMNTEAFF
>TRBD2|TRBJ2-2|.|TRBV7-8
TGTGCCAGCCGACGCGCGGGAGGTACCGGGGAGCTGTTTTTT
CASRRAGGTGELFF
>.|TRBJ1-5|.|TRBV18
TGTGCCAGCTCACCAGGGCAGGGCGAAAGGCCCCAGCATTTT
CASSPGQGERPQHF
>.|TRBJ2-4|.|TRBV6-5
TGTGCCAGCAGTTACTCCAGTAGGGACATTCAGTACTTC
CASSYSSRDIQYF
>TRBD2|TRBJ2-5|.|TRBV7-9
TGTGCCAGCAGCAGGGTCGGGGGGGAGACCCAGTACTTC
CASSRVGGETQYF
>TRBD1|TRBJ1-5|few|TRBV19
TGTGCCAGTAGCAAAATCTACACCGGGACAGGGGGCGATCAGCCCCAGCATTTT
CASSKIYTGTGGDQPQHF
>.|TRBJ2-2|.|TRBV19
TGTGCCAGTAGTATCGAACCGGGGGGCCGGGGCGGGGAGCTGTTTTTT
CASSIEPGGRGGELFF
>.|TRBJ2-1|.|TRBV9
TGTGCCAGCAGCGTCTCGGGGGGCGGGAATGAGCAGTTCTTC
CASSVSGGGNEQFF
>.|TRBJ1-3|.|TRBV27
TGTGCCAGCAGTACAGGCTCTGGAAACACCATATATTTT
CASSTGSGNTIYF
>TRBD1|TRBJ2-7|few|TRBV7-3
TGTGCCAGCAGTTTGGGACAGGGCCTCGAGCAGTACTTC
CASSLGQGLEQYF
>.|TRBJ2-6|.|TRBV5-5
TGTGCCAGCAGCTCAGGATTAATGCTATCTGGGGCCAACGTCCTGACTTTC
CASSSGLMLSGANVLTF
>.|TRBJ1-1|.|TRBV30
TGTGCCTGGAGCGCCCTCCTTATGAACACTGAAGCTTTCTTT
CAWSALLMNTEAFF
>.|TRBJ1-4|.|TRBV7-9
TGTGCCAGCAGCTTAATTACTCAAGGGCGATCCAATGAAAAACTGTTTTTT
CASSLITQGRSNEKLFF
>.|TRBJ1-5|.|TRBV11-3
TGTGCCAGCAGCTTCGGGCCGGATCAGCCCCAGCATTTT
CASSFGPDQPQHF
>.|TRBJ2-5|.|TRBV6-4
TGTGCCAGCAGTGATCAGTTGCATACCCGGGAGACCCAGTACTTC
CASSDQLHTRETQYF
>.|TRBJ2-5|.|TRBV7-2
TGTGCCAGCAGCTGGTCGGCGTGGGAGACCCAGTACTTC
CASSWSAWETQYF
>TRBD1|TRBJ1-5|.|TRBV5-4
TGTGCCAGCAGCCTAGGGACAGGGGCAAATCAGCCCCAGCATTTT
CASSLGTGANQPQHF
>.|TRBJ1-5|.|TRBV11-3
TGTGCCAGCAGCTTAGAACACAAGCAGCCCCAGCATTTT
CASSLEHKQPQHF
>.|TRBJ2-1|.|TRBV10-1
TGCGCCAGCCCGGACGAAGGGACGTGGAATGAGCAGTTCTTC
CASPDEGTWNEQFF
>TRBD1|TRBJ2-7|.|TRBV11-2
TGTGCCAGCAGCGAGGACAGGGCATACGAGCAGTACTTC
CASSEDRAYEQYF
>.|TRBJ2-3|once|TRBV11-3
TGTGCCAGCAGCCTCCGGACAGATACGCAGTATTTT
CASSLRTDTQYF
>.|TRBJ1-1|.|TRBV6-5
TGTGCCAGCACGGTCAGGAGGGGCGCGAACACTGAAGCTTTCTTT
CASTVRRGANTEAFF
>TRBD2|TRBJ2-1|few|TRBV20-1
TGCAGTGCTAGTCCCGGGACTAGCGGCCGAAATGAGCAGTTCTTC
CSASPGTSGRNEQFF
>TRBD1|TRBJ2-7|.|TRBV19
TGTGCCAGTAAAAGGGACAGGGGAGTATCAAGCGAGCAGTACTTC
CASKRDRGVSSEQYF
>.|TRBJ2-7|.|TRBV11-3
TGTGCCAGCAGCTTACAGGGTCCCTACGAGCAGTACTTC
CASSLQGPYEQYF
>.|TRBJ1-2|.|TRBV3-1/TRBV3-2
TGTGCCAGCAGCCACCCAGGGATATCCCTCTATGGCTACACCTTC
CASSHPGISLYGYTF
>TRBD1|TRBJ2-6|.|TRBV4-3
TGCGCCAGCAGCCAAGACTTGGACAGGTTGACCTCTGGGGCCAACGTCCTGACTTTC
CASSQDLDRLTSGANVLTF
>.|TRBJ1-1|few|TRBV19
TGTGCCAGTACTTTACAGGGATGGTATACTGAAGCTTTCTTT
CASTLQGWYTEAFF
>TRBD1|TRBJ1-6|.|TRBV6-4
TGTGCCACCTCCCCCGGGACAGATAATTCACCCCTCCACTTT
CATSPGTDNSPLHF
>TRBD1|TRBJ2-6|.|TRBV5-1
TGCGCCAGCAGCTTGACCGGGACAGGAGTTATCTCTGGGGCCAACGTCCTGACTTTC
CASSLTGTGVISGANVLTF
>TRBD1|TRBJ1-5|few|TRBV2
TGTGCCAGCAGTGGATTCCCGGGACAGGGTCTGGTGAGCAATCAGCCCCAGCATTTT
CASSGFPGQGLVSNQPQHF
>.|TRBJ1-5|few|TRBV5-1
TGCGCCAGCTCTACTGACCCCTATCAGCCCCAGCATTTT
CASSTDPYQPQHF
>.|TRBJ1-3|.|TRBV18
TGTGCCAGCTCACCCTCGACAGGAACTTCTGGAAACACCATATATTTT
CASSPSTGTSGNTIYF
>.|TRBJ1-5|.|TRBV7-2
TGTGCCAGCAGCTCGGACGGGAGAAATCAGCCCCAGCATTTT
CASSSDGRNQPQHF
>TRBD2|TRBJ2-7|.|TRBV7-2
TGTGCCAGCAGCTACGGGGGGTTTGCCTACGAGCAGTACTTC
CASSYGGFAYEQYF
>.|TRBJ1-1|.|TRBV7-2
TGTGCCAGCAGCTTTATGACGGCGAACACTGAAGCTTTCTTT
CASSFMTANTEAFF
>.|TRBJ1-6|few|TRBV5-1
TGCGCCAGCAGCACCAATCCGGGACATAATAATTCACCCCTCCACTTT
CASSTNPGHNNSPLHF
>TRBD1|TRBJ2-7|.|TRBV15
TGTGCCACCAGCAGGGGAAACCGGGACAGTAGATCCTACGAGCAGTACTTC
CATSRGNRDSRSYEQYF